This T cell receptor (beta chain) was obtained from a study of OX40 agonist ivuxolimab in advanced cancers. There are 13 residues in the CDR3. V was clipped by 4 bases and J by 13 bases; unmatched bases: 10. The V gene's germline CDR1 is SGDLS and CDR2 YYNGEE. Using immunoSEQ multiplex PCR, the repertoire was profiled, and TCRdb retains in-frame clones only, with some absent. The repertoire holds about 79,000 clones, with roughly 86% as singletons. The sample here was CD4+ or CD8+ T cells sorted from blood, taken in a trial of the OX40 agonist ivuxolimab. This sequence originates from an adult with an advanced solid tumor such as melanoma, head and neck, liver or kidney cancer. The chain recombines TRBV9 with TRBJ1-2; 10 nucleotides match TRBD1. This chain's CDR3 is CASSPRTGGAGTF. CDR3 DNA sequence: TGTGCCAGCAGCCCCCGGACAGGGGGAGCTGGCACCTTC.